This T cell receptor beta chain stems from a study of PD-L1 blockade in urothelial cancer. Sample time point: peripheral blood 6 weeks after treatment start. The germline V gene has CDR1 SGHVS and CDR2 FQNEAQ. The CDR3 has 17 residues. J gave up 1 base and V 3 bases, and 6 bases lay outside the gene matches. Produced via immunoSEQ multiplex PCR; TCRdb's table is partial and in-frame only. The profile shows 40,000 or so clones, around 80% of them singletons. This clone has only a few counts. The clonotype comes from a man between 60 and 75 years old with urothelial cancer. V is TRBV7-8 and J is TRBJ2-3, with 11 bases lining up with TRBD2. The material sequenced was PBMCs, taken around atezolizumab (anti-PD-L1) treatment. CDR3 sequence reads: CASSFKRLAGRTDTQYF. CDR3 sequence (DNA): TGTGCCAGCAGCTTCAAAAGACTAGCGGGACGCACAGATACGCAGTATTTT.